A single sample is the source of the 27 T cell receptor beta chains below, sequenced in a study of shared clonotypes between healthy human individuals. Clones were read by immunoSEQ multiplex PCR, and TCRdb kept only the in-frame ones, dropping some. Here the sample spans under 2.5 million clones, about 90% being singletons. Sequencing was performed on naive CD4+ T cells from PBMCs. Noted subset: CD45RA+ positively selected. The source of these receptors is a man aged 18 to 30 in good health. Some clones in this sample may be carry-over from other donors' samples.

The chain recombines TRBV6-9 with TRBJ2-1; D remains ambiguous. Germline V gene data show CDR1 as MNHGY and CDR2 as SVAAGI. The CDR3 runs to 8 residues. The CDR3 coding sequence is TGTGCGACGGGTGGGCAGTTCTTC. Amino acid sequence: CATGGQFF.

The chain carries TRBV4-3 and TRBJ2-3; 7 nucleotides line up with TRBD2. Looked up from germline, CDR1 is LGHNA and CDR2 is YSLEER. The V and J ends lost 4 bases and 1 base, in that order; junction bases with no gene match: 8. The CDR3 consists of 16 residues. As DNA, the CDR3 is TGCGCCAGCAGCCTTCAGCGGGGCCGGGGCACAGATACGCAGTATTTT. This translates into CASSLQRGRGTDTQYF.

The chain joins TRBV2 to TRBJ2-7; D uncertain. CDR1 and CDR2 (germline): SNHLY, FYNNEI. Trimming stripped 6 bases from V and 5 bases from J, with 14 bases between. The CDR3 is 13 residues long. CDR3 sequence reads: CASRQTPGNEQYF. In DNA, the CDR3 is TGTGCCAGCAGGCAGACACCTGGGAACGAGCAGTACTTC. Full variable domain (outside the CDR3, taken from reference TRBV2 and TRBJ2-7): EPEVTQTPSHQVTQMGQEVILRCVPISNHLYFYWYRQILGQKVEFLVSFYNNEISEKSEIFDDQFSVERPDGSNFTLKIRSTKLEDSAMYFCASRQTPGNEQYFGPGTRLTVT.

The rearrangement joins TRBV19 to TRBJ2-5; either TRBD1 or TRBD2 may supply D (5 bases each). CDR1 LNHDA and CDR2 SQIVND come from the germline V gene (reference sequence). CDR3 length: 17 residues. V gave up 0 bases and J gave up 0 bases, with 14 bases separating them. The CDR3 region has the DNA TGTGCCAGTAGTATAGATCTAAGGAGAGGGGACCAAGAGACCCAGTACTTC. This encodes CASSIDLRRGDQETQYF.

This chain uses TRBV7-2 with TRBJ2-3; tentative D call: TRBD1 (6 bases). This CDR3 is 15 amino acids long. V was shortened by 5 bases and J by 2 bases, with 14 bases between the two germline ends. Germline V gene lookup returns CDR1 SGHTA and CDR2 FQGNSA. This chain's CDR3 is CASSRTGKVTDTQYF. CDR3 bases: TGTGCCAGCAGCCGAACAGGGAAGGTCACAGATACGCAGTATTTT.

The chain links TRBV27 to TRBJ1-4; 8 bases map to TRBD1. CDR3 length equals 16 residues. Trimming cost V 6 bases and J 7 bases; bases outside gene matches: 13. Germline CDR1 reads MNHEY; CDR2 reads SMNVEV (reference sequence). The CDR3: CASSATNRGWGEKLFF. CDR3 sequence (DNA): TGTGCCAGCAGCGCGACAAACAGGGGGTGGGGTGAAAAACTGTTTTTT. Supplemented by reference TRBV27 and TRBJ1-4, the full variable domain reads EAQVTQNPRYLITVTGKKLTVTCSQNMNHEYMSWYRQDPGLGLRQIYYSMNVEVTDKGDVPEGYKVSRKEKRNFPLILESPSPNQTSLYFCASSATNRGWGEKLFFGSGTQLSVL.

The chain recombines TRBV19 with TRBJ2-3; no clear D. The germline CDR1 and CDR2 sequences are LNHDA and SQIVND (reference sequence). The V end was cut by 4 bases, the J end by 6 bases, with 5 bases between. The CDR3 totals 11 residues. The CDR3 is CASSTSDTQYF. The DNA of the CDR3 is TGTGCCAGTAGTACATCGGATACGCAGTATTTT. Full variable domain (outside the CDR3, taken from reference TRBV19 and TRBJ2-3): DGGITQSPKYLFRKEGQNVTLSCEQNLNHDAMYWYRQDPGQGLRLIYYSQIVNDFQKGDIAEGYSVSREKKESFPLTVTSAQKNPTAFYLCASSTSDTQYFGPGTRLTVL.

The chain links TRBV30 to TRBJ2-1; D not certain. V was cut by 2 bases and J by 6 bases, with 5 bases left in between. Germline lookup yields CDR1 GTSNPN and CDR2 SVGIG (reference sequence). The CDR3 has 11 amino acids. CDR3 residues: CAWSITNEQFF. CDR3 sequence (DNA): TGTGCCTGGAGTATAACCAATGAGCAGTTCTTC.

This clone was detected only once. The junction does not match germline at one end; this may be a read error. This CDR3 reads CASGVPSYKQYF. Written as DNA, the CDR3 is TGCGCCAGCGGGGTCCCGAGCTACAAGCAGTACTTC. The chain employs TRBV4-1 and TRBJ2-7; no clear D gene. Germline CDR1 reads MGHRA; CDR2 reads YSYEKL. This CDR3 is built from 12 residues.

The V and J genes are TRBV30 and TRBJ1-3; D is ambiguous. The CDR3 totals 14 residues. V gave up 2 bases and J gave up 3 bases, with 11 bases separating them. CDR1 GTSNPN and CDR2 SVGIG come from the germline V gene (reference sequence). The CDR3 nucleotides are TGTGCCTGGAGTTCAGATAACGGTGGAAACACCATATATTTT. Its translation: CAWSSDNGGNTIYF.

V is TRBV28 and J is TRBJ2-1, with TRBD2 matching over 12 bases. Germline V gene sequence: CDR1 MDHEN, CDR2 SYDVKM. J was trimmed by 10 bases and V by 6 bases; bases with no gene match: 10. This CDR3 is 15 amino acids long. DNA for the CDR3: TGTGCCAGCAGCCGGACTAGCGGGACCTACCAAGAGCAGTTCTTC. Translation gives CASSRTSGTYQEQFF.

This clone came up once. This chain links TRBV19 with TRBJ2-7; D tentatively fits TRBD1 or TRBD2 (5 bases each). Germline V gene data show CDR1 as LNHDA and CDR2 as SQIVND (reference sequence). Trimming took 5 bases from V and 4 from J, leaving 12 bases between them. This CDR3 contains 13 residues. CDR3 residues: CASSFQGPYEQYF. In DNA form, the CDR3 reads TGTGCCAGTAGTTTCCAGGGACCGTACGAGCAGTACTTC.

The chain employs TRBV11-2 and TRBJ2-1, with D perhaps TRBD1 or TRBD2 (5 bases each). Trimming shortened V by 4 bases and J by 4 bases, and 8 bases separated the two germline ends. From germline, CDR1 is SGHAT and CDR2 FQNNGV. The CDR3 spans 13 residues. In DNA form, the CDR3 reads TGTGCCAGCAGCTCGGGGCTTTACAATGAGCAGTTCTTC. This encodes CASSSGLYNEQFF.

This chain links TRBV19 with TRBJ2-5; 7 bases map to TRBD1. This CDR3 spans 15 amino acids. CDR1 is LNHDA and CDR2 is SQIVND in the germline V gene (reference sequence). V was clipped by 4 bases and J by 1 base; unmatched bases: 6. Here the CDR3 DNA reads TGTGCCAGTAGTACCCGGGACAGACGCCAAGAGACCCAGTACTTC. It yields the protein CASSTRDRRQETQYF.

The genes are TRBV7-6 and TRBJ2-2; 7 bases line up with TRBD2. In germline, CDR1 is SGHVS, CDR2 FNYEAQ. V trimming: 4 bases; J trimming: 3 bases; junction bases outside the gene matches: 11. This CDR3 region has 17 residues. The CDR3 DNA is TGTGCCAGCAGCTCCAGCCCTAGCGGAACCTACACCGGGGAGCTGTTTTTT. Residues: CASSSSPSGTYTGELFF.

The J gene is TRBJ1-2, the V gene TRBV6-4, with D possibly being TRBD1 (5 bases). V lost 6 bases and J 4 bases, leaving 12 bases between the germline ends. The CDR3 sequence is 13 residues long. Germline V gene sequence: CDR1 MRHNA, CDR2 SNTAGT. CDR3 nucleotides: TGTGCCAGCAGCCCGTCAGGGACCTATGGCTACACCTTC. Translation: CASSPSGTYGYTF.

This clone was recorded only once. V usage is TRBV27 and J usage is TRBJ1-3, with 9 bases fitting TRBD1. V shed 5 bases, J shed 4 bases, and the junction held 9 bases outside the gene matches. CDR3 length equals 16 residues. Germline V CDR1 and CDR2: MNHEY, SMNVEV (reference sequence). The CDR3 loop is CASSGLTGGSGNTIYF. Written as DNA, the CDR3 is TGTGCCAGCAGTGGACTAACAGGGGGCTCGGGAAACACCATATATTTT.

The chain couples TRBV27 to TRBJ1-2; no definite D call. Germline V CDR1 and CDR2: MNHEY, SMNVEV (reference sequence). The V end lost 3 bases, the J end lost 0 bases, and 14 bases lay between the germline ends. This CDR3 is 16 amino acids long. The CDR3 region is CASSLEPSAANYGYTF. The CDR3 bases are TGTGCCAGCAGTTTGGAACCTAGCGCTGCTAACTATGGCTACACCTTC.

The chain links TRBV5-1 to TRBJ2-3; 10 bases match TRBD2. The V and J ends lost 2 bases and 2 bases, in that order; junction bases with no gene match: 5. Looked up from germline, CDR1 is SGHRS and CDR2 is YFSETQ. The CDR3 is 16 residues long. In DNA, the CDR3 is TGCGCCAGCAGCTTAACTAGCGGGACCAACACAGATACGCAGTATTTT. Encoded protein: CASSLTSGTNTDTQYF.

Concerning this clone itself: Additional DNA sequences in this sample encode the identical CDR3. The chain carries TRBV5-1 and TRBJ1-3; a weak D match, TRBD1 (5 bases). The CDR3 loop spans 15 amino acids. Germline-derived CDR1 and CDR2 are SGHRS and YFSETQ. V dropped 0 bases and J dropped 2 bases, with 9 bases sitting between them. The CDR3 loop reads CASSLAQGAGNTIYF. CDR3 nucleotide sequence: TGCGCCAGCAGCTTGGCCCAAGGGGCTGGAAACACCATATATTTT.

The chain combines TRBV6-6 with TRBJ1-5; D is uncertain. The germline V gene encodes CDR1 MNHNY and CDR2 SVGAGI (reference sequence). This CDR3 spans 13 amino acids. Trimming removed 6 bases at V and 2 bases at J, with 8 bases between. CDR3 nucleotide sequence: TGTGCCAGCAGGAGGACTGGCAATCAGCCCCAGCATTTT. This gives the protein CASRRTGNQPQHF.

The J gene is TRBJ2-7, the V gene TRBV4-1, with TRBD2 matching 10 bases. Germline V gene sequence: CDR1 MGHRA, CDR2 YSYEKL. The V and J ends lost 1 base and 8 bases, in that order; junction bases with no gene match: 8. The CDR3 has 15 amino acids. The DNA of the CDR3 is TGCGCCAGCAGCCAAGTGGGACTAGCGCCTGTTAAGCAGTACTTC. Translation: CASSQVGLAPVKQYF.

CDR3 DNA sequence: TGTGCCAGCAACCTAGTCGGGGGGGTACAGACCCAGTACTTC. Its protein product is CASNLVGGVQTQYF. The rearrangement links TRBV6-1 to TRBJ2-5, with 8 bases lining up with TRBD2. Trimming took 7 bases from V and 6 from J; bases not matched to a gene: 10. Germline V gene sequence: CDR1 MNHNS, CDR2 SASEGT. CDR3 size: 14 residues.

Concerning this clone itself: Different DNA sequences within this sample yield the same CDR3. CDR3 DNA: TGTGCCAGCAGTTACTCTAGAGACAATCAGCCCCAGCATTTT. Amino acids: CASSYSRDNQPQHF. V is TRBV6-5 and J is TRBJ1-5; unclear D gene. The CDR3 covers 14 residues. Germline V gene lookup returns CDR1 MNHEY and CDR2 SVGAGI. Trimming cost V 0 bases and J 3 bases, with 6 bases left between them.

This clone appeared a single time. CDR3 residues: CASSGQGRTGELFF. The CDR3 bases are TGTGCCAGTAGTGGACAGGGCCGCACCGGGGAGCTGTTTTTT. The V call is TRBV19, the J call TRBJ2-2; 8 nucleotides align to TRBD1. With 5 bases clipped from V and 4 bases from J, the junction kept 3 bases outside the gene matches. The CDR3 loop spans 14 amino acids. Germline values: CDR1 LNHDA, CDR2 SQIVND (reference sequence).

V is TRBV10-3 and J is TRBJ2-3, with 8 positions matching TRBD2. The CDR3 length is 19 residues. The V gene end was trimmed by 3 bases and the J gene end by 1 base; junction bases not matched to a gene: 15. The germline V gene has CDR1 ENHRY and CDR2 SYGVKD. CDR3: CAISDRGTSRGLGTDTQYF. The DNA of the CDR3 is TGTGCCATCAGTGACCGAGGGACTAGTAGGGGCCTCGGCACAGATACGCAGTATTTT.

This rearrangement joins TRBV6-6 to TRBJ1-1, with D possibly being TRBD1 (5 bases). This CDR3 is 12 amino acids long. V was cut by 1 base and J by 7 bases, with 7 bases left in between. The germline V gene encodes CDR1 MNHNY and CDR2 SVGAGI (reference sequence). CDR3 protein: CASSYLTDEAFF. The CDR3 region has the DNA TGTGCCAGCAGTTACTTGACAGATGAAGCTTTCTTT.